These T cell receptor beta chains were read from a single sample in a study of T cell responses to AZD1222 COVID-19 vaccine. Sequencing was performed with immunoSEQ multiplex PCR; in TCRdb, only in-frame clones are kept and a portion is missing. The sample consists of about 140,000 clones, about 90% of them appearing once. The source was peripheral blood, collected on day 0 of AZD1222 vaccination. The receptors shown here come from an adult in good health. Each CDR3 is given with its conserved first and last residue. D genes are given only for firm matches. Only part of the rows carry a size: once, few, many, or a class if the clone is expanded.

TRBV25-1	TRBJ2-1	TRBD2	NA	CASSEPGLAGGNEQFF	TGTGCCAGCAGTGAACCGGGACTAGCGGGAGGGAATGAGCAGTTCTTC
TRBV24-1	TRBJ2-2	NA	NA	CATRDSNTGELFF	TGTGCCACCAGGGACAGTAACACCGGGGAGCTGTTTTTT
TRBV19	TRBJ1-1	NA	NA	CASSIQRVGTEAFF	TGTGCCAGTAGTATACAGAGGGTTGGCACTGAAGCTTTCTTT
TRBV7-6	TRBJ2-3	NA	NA	CASSPDRGADTQYF	TGTGCCAGCAGCCCCGATAGGGGGGCAGATACGCAGTATTTT
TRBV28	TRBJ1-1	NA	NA	CASSFQREAFF	TGTGCCAGCTCCTTTCAAAGAGAAGCTTTCTTT
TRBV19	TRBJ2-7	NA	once	CASSIGGTAYEQYF	TGTGCCAGTAGTATCGGGGGGACAGCCTACGAGCAGTACTTC
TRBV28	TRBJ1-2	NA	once	CASRQGVGYTF	TGTGCCAGCAGACAGGGCGTTGGCTACACCTTC
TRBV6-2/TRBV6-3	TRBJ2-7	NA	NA	CASSYSHDIYEQYF	TGTGCCAGCAGTTACTCTCACGACATCTACGAGCAGTACTTC
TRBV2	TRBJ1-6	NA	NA	CASSDDRSAYGDSPLHF	TGTGCCAGCAGTGATGACAGATCCGCGTACGGGGATTCACCCCTCCACTTT
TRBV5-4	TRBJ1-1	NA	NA	CASSLGAGRPEAFF	TGTGCCAGCAGCTTGGGGGCAGGGAGGCCTGAAGCTTTCTTT
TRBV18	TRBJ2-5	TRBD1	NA	CASSPPLQGGGTQYF	TGTGCCAGCTCACCACCGCTACAGGGGGGCGGGACCCAGTACTTC
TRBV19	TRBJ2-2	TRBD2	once	CASSSQRGNTGELFF	TGTGCCAGTAGTTCTCAGCGGGGTAACACCGGGGAGCTGTTTTTT
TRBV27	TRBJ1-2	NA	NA	CASSWGADNYGYTF	TGTGCCAGCAGTTGGGGGGCCGATAACTATGGCTACACCTTC
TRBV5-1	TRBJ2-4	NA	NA	CASSVGLGGTKNIQYF	TGCGCCAGCAGTGTGGGGCTGGGTGGCACCAAAAACATTCAGTACTTC
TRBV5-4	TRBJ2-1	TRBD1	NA	CASSWPGQGGGQFF	TGTGCCAGCAGCTGGCCGGGACAGGGAGGTGGGCAGTTCTTC
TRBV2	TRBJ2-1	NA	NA	CASSESLGAFNEQFF	TGTGCCAGCAGTGAATCTCTGGGGGCGTTTAATGAGCAGTTCTTC
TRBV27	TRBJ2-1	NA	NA	CASSLLISVNEQFF	TGTGCCAGCAGTTTACTTATTTCGGTCAATGAGCAGTTCTTC
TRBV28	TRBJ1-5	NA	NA	CASGLPQHF	TGTGCCAGTGGGTTGCCCCAGCATTTT
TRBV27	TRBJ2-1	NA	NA	CASSSGYNEQFF	TGTGCCAGCAGTAGTGGGTACAATGAGCAGTTCTTC
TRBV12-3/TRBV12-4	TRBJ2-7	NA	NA	CASSFAGTYEQYF	TGTGCCAGCAGTTTCGCGGGCACCTACGAGCAGTACTTC
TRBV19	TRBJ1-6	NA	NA	CASSIQGVSYNSPLHF	TGTGCCAGTAGTATCCAGGGCGTCTCCTATAATTCACCCCTCCACTTT
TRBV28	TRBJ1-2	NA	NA	CASSYANYGYTF	TGTGCCAGCAGTTATGCGAACTATGGCTACACCTTC
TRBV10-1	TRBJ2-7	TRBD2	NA	CATAPSGNYEQYF	TGCGCCACCGCCCCTAGCGGGAACTACGAGCAGTACTTC
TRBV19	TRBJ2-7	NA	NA	CASSIGGWRYEQYF	TGTGCCAGTAGTATCGGAGGCTGGCGCTACGAGCAGTACTTC
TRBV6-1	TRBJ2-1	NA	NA	CASSESRLYNEQFF	TGTGCCAGCAGTGAATCGAGGCTGTACAATGAGCAGTTCTTC
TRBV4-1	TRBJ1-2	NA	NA	CASSPRGDYGYTF	TGCGCCAGCAGCCCCCGAGGGGACTATGGCTACACCTTC
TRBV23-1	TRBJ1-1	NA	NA	CASSRVGDSNTEAFF	TGCGCCAGCAGTCGAGTCGGGGATTCGAACACTGAAGCTTTCTTT
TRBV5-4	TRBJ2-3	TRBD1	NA	CASSSGQETPDTQYF	TGTGCCAGCAGCTCCGGACAGGAGACCCCAGATACGCAGTATTTT
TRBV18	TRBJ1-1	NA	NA	CASLRANTEAFF	TGTGCCAGCTTGAGGGCGAACACTGAAGCTTTCTTT
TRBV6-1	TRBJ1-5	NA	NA	CASSEAWVQNQPQHF	TGTGCCAGCAGTGAAGCCTGGGTGCAGAATCAGCCCCAGCATTTT
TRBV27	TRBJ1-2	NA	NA	CASSLRRVGYGYTF	TGTGCCAGCAGTTTACGCAGGGTAGGCTATGGCTACACCTTC
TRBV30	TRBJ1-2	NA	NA	CAWIFDPFANYGYTF	TGTGCCTGGATCTTTGACCCGTTCGCTAACTATGGCTACACCTTC
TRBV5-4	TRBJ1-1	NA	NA	CASSRPGNTEAFF	TGTGCCAGCAGCCGGCCGGGGAACACTGAAGCTTTCTTT
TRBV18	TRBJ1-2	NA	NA	CASSPSEVGRGDYGYTF	TGTGCCAGCTCACCATCCGAAGTCGGGAGGGGTGACTATGGCTACACCTTC
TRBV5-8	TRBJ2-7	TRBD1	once	CASSSDRSGRNEQYF	TGTGCCAGCAGCTCGGACAGGTCAGGTAGGAACGAGCAGTACTTC
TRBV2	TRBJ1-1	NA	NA	CASRVDGLTEAFF	TGTGCCAGCAGGGTGGACGGACTGACTGAAGCTTTCTTT
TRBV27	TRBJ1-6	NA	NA	CASSWAEYNSPLHF	TGTGCCAGCAGTTGGGCGGAATATAATTCACCCCTCCACTTT
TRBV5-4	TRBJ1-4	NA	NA	CASSFMGENEKLFF	TGTGCCAGCAGCTTCATGGGAGAAAATGAAAAACTGTTTTTT
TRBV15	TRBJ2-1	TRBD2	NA	CATSRDGVTSGSSYNEQFF	TGTGCCACCAGCAGAGACGGGGTGACTAGCGGGAGCTCCTACAATGAGCAGTTCTTC
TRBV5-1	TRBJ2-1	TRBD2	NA	CASSSHTSGTPYNEQFF	TGCGCCAGCAGCTCCCACACTAGCGGGACGCCCTACAATGAGCAGTTCTTC
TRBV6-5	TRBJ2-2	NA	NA	CASSYAHAGELFF	TGTGCCAGCAGTTACGCCCATGCCGGGGAGCTGTTTTTT